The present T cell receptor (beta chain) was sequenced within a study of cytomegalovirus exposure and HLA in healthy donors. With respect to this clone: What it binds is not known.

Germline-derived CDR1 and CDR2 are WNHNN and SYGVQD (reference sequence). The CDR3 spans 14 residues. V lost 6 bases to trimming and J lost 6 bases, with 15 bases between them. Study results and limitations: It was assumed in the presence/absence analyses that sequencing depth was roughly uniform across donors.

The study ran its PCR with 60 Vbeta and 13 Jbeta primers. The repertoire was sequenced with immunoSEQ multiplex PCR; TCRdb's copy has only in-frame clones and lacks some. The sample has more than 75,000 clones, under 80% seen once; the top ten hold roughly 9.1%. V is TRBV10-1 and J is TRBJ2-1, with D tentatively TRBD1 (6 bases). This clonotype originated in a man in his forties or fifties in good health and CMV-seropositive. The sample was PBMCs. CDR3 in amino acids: CASSRDNPANEQFF. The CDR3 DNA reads TGCGCCAGCAGCCGGGACAACCCGGCCAATGAGCAGTTCTTC.